One and the same sample provided the 14 T cell receptor beta chains below, sequenced in a study of T cell clonality in common variable immunodeficiency. No antigens are known for them. Clones were read by immunoSEQ multiplex PCR, and TCRdb kept only the in-frame ones, dropping some. Observed are some 13,000 clones, no singletons, with the top ten taking more than 5.5%. Broader study findings: Reportedly, TCR beta sequences from common variable immunodeficiency showed fewer deletions and N-nucleotide insertions.

Sequenced input: peripheral blood mononuclear cells. Receptors originate from a human donor with common variable immunodeficiency.

This clone was observed a handful of times. The read ends 3 residues before the CDR3 terminus; that terminus is restored from the germline J gene. This rearrangement joins TRBV6-2 or TRBV6-3 to TRBJ1-1; D call uncertain. CDR3 size: 14 residues. CDR1 and CDR2 (germline): MNHEY, SVGEGT. The CDR3 sequence is CASSPIRVWQEAFF. The sequenced CDR3 bases are TGTGCCAGCAGTCCGATTCGGGTTTGGCAGGAA.

On this clone: At one boundary the junction diverges from the germline segment, which might be a read error. Read sequence stops 3 residues before the CDR3 end, and the germline J gene provides the missing end. J is TRBJ2-7 and V is TRBV7-6; D may be TRBD1 (6 bases). Germline V gene data show CDR1 as SGHVS and CDR2 as FNYEAQ. The CDR3 has 12 amino acids. The sequenced CDR3 bases are TGTACCAGCAGCGTACAGGGCTACGAG. The encoded protein is CTSSVQGYE. The entire CDR3 protein is CTSSVQGYEQYF.

This clone was detected only a few times. The missing CDR3 end, 3 residues past where the read stops, is filled in from the germline J gene. This sequence joins TRBV18 and TRBJ2-7, with TRBD1 matching over 12 bases. Germline V CDR1 and CDR2: KGHSH, LQKENI. The CDR3 extends over 15 amino acids. V lost 5 bases to trimming and J lost 4 bases; unmatched junction nucleotides: 6. CDR3 bases read: TGTGCCAGCTCAGGACCGGGACAGGGGGCTTACGAG. This gives the protein CASSGPGQGAYE. The CDR3, in full, reads CASSGPGQGAYEQYF.

This clone was observed at least ten times. The CDR3 end lies 3 residues beyond the end of the read and is filled in from the germline J gene. The chain employs TRBV10-3 and TRBJ2-3, with 15 bases lining up with TRBD2. The CDR3 runs 17 residues. Germline loops: CDR1 ENHRY, CDR2 SYGVKD. V was pared by 4 bases and J by 2 bases, with 4 bases of the junction left unmatched. The CDR3 DNA, read in part, is TGTGCCATCAGTGGGGGACTAGCGGGGGGTTTCACAGATACG. Translating it yields CAISGGLAGGFTDT. The CDR3 in full is CAISGGLAGGFTDTQYF.

Comments on this clone: The DNA ends 3 residues before the CDR3 does, and the rest of the CDR3 is filled in from the germline J gene. This chain joins TRBV2 and TRBJ1-1; perhaps TRBD1 as D (5 bases). The CDR3 extends over 13 amino acids. Trimming removed 7 bases at V and 2 bases at J, with 11 bases between. Germline values: CDR1 SNHLY, CDR2 FYNNEI. CDR3 sequence: CASNPQGNTEAFF. The sequenced part of the CDR3 DNA is TGTGCCAGCAATCCCCAGGGAAACACTGAA. Using reference TRBV2 and TRBJ1-1 for the parts outside the CDR3, the full variable domain is EPEVTQTPSHQVTQMGQEVILRCVPISNHLYFYWYRQILGQKVEFLVSFYNNEISEKSEIFDDQFSVERPDGSNFTLKIRSTKLEDSAMYFCASNPQGNTEAFFGQGTRLTVV.

Notes on this clone: The read is 3 residues too short to cover the CDR3 end, so that end is filled in from the germline J gene. The rearrangement uses TRBV20-1 and TRBJ1-2; 11 nucleotides align to TRBD1. The CDR3 contains 15 residues. The germline gives CDR1 DFQATT, CDR2 SNEGSKA (reference sequence). The J segment lost 6 bases and the V segment lost 0 bases, leaving 6 bases of the junction unmatched. CDR3 bases read: TGCAGTGCTAGAGATAGCGGACAGGGGGCGAATGGC. Translating it yields CSARDSGQGANG. The whole CDR3 is CSARDSGQGANGYTF.

In this sample, this clone turned up a few times. Read data end 3 residues before the CDR3 end; the end is taken from the germline J gene. This chain uses TRBV7-9 with TRBJ2-5; D remains ambiguous. The CDR3 contains 14 residues. Deletions cut 3 bases from V and 0 bases from J, with 8 bases between. Looked up from germline, CDR1 is SEHNR and CDR2 is FQNEAQ (reference sequence). The CDR3 here is CASSLSRDQETQYF. CDR3 DNA (partial): TGTGCCAGCAGCTTGAGTAGGGACCAAGAGACC. The full variable domain, its missing parts supplied by reference TRBV7-9 and TRBJ2-5, is DTGVSQNPRHKITKRGQNVTFRCDPISEHNRLYWYRQTLGQGPEFLTYFQNEAQLEKSRLLSDRFSAERPKGSFSTLEIQRTEQGDSAMYLCASSLSRDQETQYFGPGTRLLVL.

With regard to this clone: The DNA ends 3 residues before the CDR3 does, and the rest of the CDR3 is filled in from the germline J gene. The gene calls are TRBV18 and TRBJ1-1; possibly TRBD1 for D (6 bases). The V gene lost 1 base and the J gene lost 1 base, with 10 bases spanning the gap. The V gene's germline CDR1 is KGHSH and CDR2 LQKENI. The CDR3 is made up of 15 amino acids. CDR3 sequence reads: CASSPHQGSNTEAFF. The DNA read from the CDR3 is TGTGCCAGCTCACCACATCAGGGGTCGAACACTGAA.

As concerns this clone: Read data end 3 residues before the CDR3 end; the end is taken from the germline J gene. The chain uses TRBV19 and TRBJ2-3; D gene unclear. The V end was cut by 7 bases, the J end by 0 bases, with 11 bases between. The V gene's germline CDR1 is LNHDA and CDR2 SQIVND (reference sequence). The CDR3 totals 14 residues. The CDR3 here is CASIATQSTDTQYF. Incomplete CDR3 DNA: TGTGCCAGTATCGCGACTCAGAGCACAGATACG.

This clone has a handful of counts. The sequence runs out 3 residues before the end of the CDR3; the remainder is reconstructed from the germline J gene. V and J are TRBV7-9 and TRBJ1-1, with D unresolved. Germline assignment: CDR1 SEHNR and CDR2 FQNEAQ (reference sequence). Trimming removed 5 bases at V and 7 bases at J, with 14 bases between. The CDR3 is 13 amino acids. This CDR3 reads CASSPPPPVEAFF. The part of the CDR3 DNA that was read is TGTGCCAGCAGCCCCCCGCCCCCAGTTGAA.

In regard to this clone: From the germline J gene comes the end of the CDR3, since the read stops 3 residues before it. The V and J genes are TRBV13 and TRBJ2-7, with D maybe TRBD2 (9 bases). Trimming removed 5 bases at V and 4 bases at J, with 21 bases between. Per the germline V gene, CDR1 is PRHDT and CDR2 is FYEKMQ (reference sequence). The CDR3 has 16 residues. CDR3 sequence: CASSGNRGTSFYEQYF. The part of the CDR3 DNA that was read is TGTGCCAGCAGCGGCAACAGGGGGACTAGCTTTTACGAG.

About this clone: The CDR3 extends 3 residues past the end of the read, so its final part is completed from the germline J gene. The chain has TRBV18 and TRBJ1-2; 7 bases are shared with TRBD1. Germline V gene sequence: CDR1 KGHSH, CDR2 LQKENI. J gave up 1 base and V 0 bases, and 2 bases lay outside the gene matches. The CDR3 loop spans 15 amino acids. The DNA read from the CDR3 is TGTGCCAGCTCACCACCGGGACAGATTAACTATGGC. Translation gives CASSPPGQINYG. The entire CDR3 protein is CASSPPGQINYGYTF.

This clone occurred a few times. The read stops 3 residues short of the end of the CDR3; the missing end is completed from the germline J gene. This rearrangement joins TRBV30 to TRBJ1-1, with a weak D call TRBD1 (6 bases). The CDR3 runs 13 residues. Looked up from germline, CDR1 is GTSNPN and CDR2 is SVGIG (reference sequence). Trimming stripped 6 bases from V and 4 bases from J, with 15 bases between. CDR3 region: CACVRQVGTEAFF. The DNA read from the CDR3 is TGTGCCTGTGTGAGACAGGTCGGCACTGAA.

In its sample, this clone is medium-sized. The CDR3 is cut off 3 residues early in the read; its end comes from the germline J gene. The V gene is TRBV19, the J gene TRBJ2-5, with 7 bases that match TRBD1. This CDR3 is 15 amino acids long. The V gene's germline CDR1 is LNHDA and CDR2 SQIVND (reference sequence). The CDR3: CASSTTLGGRGTQYF. CDR3 DNA, as far as it was read: TGTGCCAGTAGTACAACTCTAGGGGGCCGCGGAACC.